This T cell receptor (beta chain) was sequenced for a study of shared clonotypes between healthy human individuals. This table comes from immunoSEQ multiplex PCR, and its TCRdb copy is limited to in-frame clones, with some not included. The repertoire holds approximately 840,000 clones, with 90% to 97% as singletons. This clone showed up just once. Looked up from germline, CDR1 is SGHRS and CDR2 is YFSETQ. The CDR3 is made up of 16 amino acids. Trimming cost V 0 bases and J 4 bases; bases outside gene matches: 6. CD8 cells regarded as naive lacked CD45RO, were positively chosen for CCR7, and omitted terminally differentiated effector memory CD45RA+ cells.

V is TRBV5-1 and J is TRBJ2-2; 7 nucleotides agree with TRBD1. The receptor was derived from a man under 40 in good health. Sequenced material: naive CD8+ T cells sorted from blood. DNA for the CDR3: TGCGCCAGCAGCTTGGCCGCGACAGGGAGCACCGGGGAGCTGTTTTTT. Encoded protein: CASSLAATGSTGELFF. The full variable domain, in which reference TRBV5-1 and TRBJ2-2 provide the parts outside the CDR3, is KAGVTQTPRYLIKTRGQQVTLSCSPISGHRSVSWYQQTPGQGLQFLFEYFSETQRNKGNFPGRFSGRQFSNSRSEMNVSTLELGDSALYLCASSLAATGSTGELFFGEGSRLTVL.